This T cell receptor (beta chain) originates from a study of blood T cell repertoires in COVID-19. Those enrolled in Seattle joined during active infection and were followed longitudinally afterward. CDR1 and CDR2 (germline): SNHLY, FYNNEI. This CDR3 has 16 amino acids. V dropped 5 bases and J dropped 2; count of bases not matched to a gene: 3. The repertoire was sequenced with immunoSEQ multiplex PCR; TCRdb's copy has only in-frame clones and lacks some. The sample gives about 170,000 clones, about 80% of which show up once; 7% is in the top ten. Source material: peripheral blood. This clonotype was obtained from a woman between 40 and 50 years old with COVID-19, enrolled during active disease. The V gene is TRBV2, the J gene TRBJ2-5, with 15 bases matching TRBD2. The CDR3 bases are TGTGCCAGCAGTTCGGGACTAGCGGGGGGACAAGAGACCCAGTACTTC. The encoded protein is CASSSGLAGGQETQYF.